The 30 T cell receptor beta chains listed next were all sequenced from one sample in a study of cytomegalovirus exposure and HLA in healthy donors. Repertoires were generated with immunoSEQ multiplex PCR, while TCRdb's copy carries only in-frame clones and drops some. The profile shows a few hundred thousand clones, just over 90% of them singletons. What was sequenced was PBMCs. These receptors were taken from a woman aged 18 to 35 in good health and CMV-seronegative.

V usage is TRBV27 and J usage is TRBJ2-1, with TRBD2 matching 7 bases. This CDR3 region has 16 residues. Per the germline V gene, CDR1 is MNHEY and CDR2 is SMNVEV (reference sequence). With 2 bases clipped from V and 12 bases from J, the junction kept 16 bases outside the gene matches. In nucleotides, the CDR3 is TGTGCCAGCAGTTTAGCCCACATTTCCCATAGCGGGTGGCAGTTCTTC. It is translated as CASSLAHISHSGWQFF.

V is TRBV4-1 and J is TRBJ2-5; weak D call: TRBD2 (5 bases). The V end was cut by 0 bases, the J end by 5 bases, with 13 bases between. The V gene's germline CDR1 is MGHRA and CDR2 YSYEKL. CDR3 length equals 15 residues. The CDR3 DNA is TGCGCCAGCAGCCAAGATCCGGGGTGGTGGGAGACCCAGTACTTC. Protein: CASSQDPGWWETQYF.

The CDR3 nucleotides are TGTGCCAGCTCAGATACCGGGACTAGCTCCTACGAGCAGTACTTC. Its protein product is CASSDTGTSSYEQYF. The rearrangement joins TRBV18 to TRBJ2-7, with 8 bases lining up with TRBD2. Trimming removed 5 bases from V and 0 bases from J; junction bases left unmatched: 6. Germline CDR1 reads KGHSH; CDR2 reads LQKENI. This CDR3 is built from 15 residues. Full variable domain (remainder filled in from reference TRBV18 and TRBJ2-7): NAGVMQNPRHLVRRRGQEARLRCSPMKGHSHVYWYRQLPEEGLKFMVYLQKENIIDESGMPKERFSAEFPKEGPSILRIQQVVRGDSAAYFCASSDTGTSSYEQYFGPGTRLTVT.

As DNA, the CDR3 is TGTGCCAGCACCCGGACTGTGAACACCGGGGAGCTGTTTTTT. Its translation is CASTRTVNTGELFF. This chain uses TRBV5-4 with TRBJ2-2; D is perhaps TRBD2 (5 bases). Germline CDR1 SGHNT, CDR2 YYREEE (reference sequence). V was shortened by 6 bases and J by 1 base, with 10 bases between the two germline ends. The CDR3 length is 14 residues.

This clone was seen a single time. The V and J genes are TRBV2 and TRBJ2-3, with TRBD1 matching over 7 bases. This CDR3 contains 15 residues. The germline V gene has CDR1 SNHLY and CDR2 FYNNEI. Unmatched junction bases numbered 12, after V lost 6 bases and J lost 6 bases. CDR3 region: CASSLSDRNSDTQYF. The CDR3 region has the DNA TGTGCCAGCAGCTTGTCGGACAGGAACTCTGATACGCAGTATTTT.

The CDR3 reads CASREAGYEQYF. The CDR3 DNA reads TGTGCCAGCCGGGAGGCAGGCTACGAGCAGTACTTC. This sequence joins TRBV28 and TRBJ2-7; 7 positions match TRBD2. Looked up from germline, CDR1 is MDHEN and CDR2 is SYDVKM. This CDR3 is 12 amino acids long. V dropped 8 bases and J dropped 3; count of bases not matched to a gene: 4.

This clone was seen a single time. V is TRBV5-6 and J is TRBJ2-7; weak D call: TRBD1 (5 bases). V gave up 4 bases and J gave up 3 bases, with 11 bases separating them. Germline V gene data show CDR1 as SGHDT and CDR2 as YYEEEE. The length of the CDR3 is 13 residues. The CDR3 loop reads CASSEDTFYEQYF. The CDR3, as DNA: TGTGCCAGCAGCGAGGACACCTTCTACGAGCAGTACTTC.

The J gene is TRBJ2-3, the V gene TRBV9; possible D gene TRBD2, 5 bases. CDR3 length equals 14 residues. Trimming cost V 4 bases and J 1 base, with 10 bases left between them. Germline CDR1 is SGDLS and CDR2 is YYNGEE. This CDR3 is CASSQRRGTDTQYF. The CDR3 bases are TGTGCCAGCAGCCAACGGCGGGGCACAGATACGCAGTATTTT.

The rearrangement joins TRBV5-1 to TRBJ2-2, with D maybe TRBD2 (6 bases). Germline assignment: CDR1 SGHRS and CDR2 YFSETQ. V was pared by 3 bases and J by 6 bases, with 15 bases between. The CDR3 length is 15 residues. The CDR3, as DNA: TGCGCCAGCAGCTCCACCGGGACTTTCCCCGGGGAGCTGTTTTTT. Translation gives CASSSTGTFPGELFF.

The chain is built from TRBV30 and TRBJ1-5, with no clear D. The CDR3 totals 15 residues. Trimming took off 0 bases at V and 6 bases at J, with 15 bases between the two ends. The germline V gene has CDR1 GTSNPN and CDR2 SVGIG (reference sequence). The CDR3, as DNA: TGTGCCTGGAGTGTATGGGGAGTGGGGAGTCAGCCCCAGCATTTT. Protein sequence: CAWSVWGVGSQPQHF.

This clone was picked up one time. This chain connects TRBV9 to TRBJ2-2, with TRBD2 matching 12 bases. The CDR3 is made up of 16 amino acids. V lost 4 bases to trimming and J lost 4 bases; unmatched junction nucleotides: 5. Germline CDR1 is SGDLS and CDR2 is YYNGEE. The CDR3, as DNA: TGTGCCAGCAGCCCCCGGACTAGCGGGACCACCGGGGAGCTGTTTTTT. This gives the protein CASSPRTSGTTGELFF.

This chain links TRBV19 with TRBJ2-7; D possibly corresponds to TRBD2 (5 bases). This CDR3 has 12 residues. CDR1 and CDR2 from the germline V gene are LNHDA and SQIVND (reference sequence). V shed 3 bases and J shed 6 bases, with 9 bases lying between them. CDR3 sequence: CASSMRGLEQYF. The CDR3 nucleotides are TGTGCCAGTAGTATGAGAGGGCTCGAGCAGTACTTC.

This chain joins TRBV27 and TRBJ2-7; D unclear. Trimming left V 9 bases short and J 5 bases short, with 11 bases between. Germline assignment: CDR1 MNHEY and CDR2 SMNVEV (reference sequence). CDR3 length: 11 amino acids. CDR3 region: CASKPPNEQYF. CDR3 coding DNA: TGTGCCAGTAAGCCTCCTAACGAGCAGTACTTC.

The chain combines TRBV7-6 with TRBJ2-1, with 9 bases that match TRBD2. The CDR3 length is 18 residues. V gave up 5 bases and J gave up 0 bases; unmatched junction bases: 11. Looked up from germline, CDR1 is SGHVS and CDR2 is FNYEAQ. CDR3 bases: TGTGCCAGCAGCCAGGGACTAGCCGCTTCTGTCTCCTACAATGAGCAGTTCTTC. Encoded protein: CASSQGLAASVSYNEQFF.

The CDR3 sequence: CASSRQAENQPQHF. The CDR3 nucleotides read TGTGCCAGCTCACGACAGGCGGAAAATCAGCCCCAGCATTTT. This rearrangement joins TRBV18 to TRBJ1-5; TRBD1 might be the D (6 bases). CDR3 size: 14 residues. The germline gives CDR1 KGHSH, CDR2 LQKENI. Trimming pared 4 bases from V and 4 bases from J, leaving 11 bases between.

V and J are TRBV6-1 and TRBJ2-7; TRBD2 is a possible D gene (5 bases). CDR1 MNHNS and CDR2 SASEGT come from the germline V gene. CDR3 length: 11 residues. Trimming cost V 7 bases and J 6 bases, with 10 bases left between them. The CDR3 DNA reads TGTGCCAGCACGGCCGGGGTCGAGCAGTACTTC. Translation gives CASTAGVEQYF.

This chain links TRBV5-1 with TRBJ2-5, with TRBD2 identical over 10 bases. The V and J ends lost 0 bases and 5 bases, in that order; junction bases with no gene match: 4. Germline V gene sequence: CDR1 SGHRS, CDR2 YFSETQ. The CDR3 runs 15 residues. The CDR3 region is CASSLVLAGDETQYF. In DNA form, the CDR3 reads TGCGCCAGCAGCTTGGTTCTAGCGGGAGATGAGACCCAGTACTTC.

The rearrangement joins TRBV25-1 to TRBJ1-5; a weak D match, TRBD1 (5 bases). The CDR3 consists of 13 residues. CDR1 is MGHDK and CDR2 is SYGVNS in the germline V gene. V lost 10 bases to trimming and J lost 5 bases, with 15 bases between them. The CDR3 protein is CANRGLRDQPQHF. The CDR3 coding sequence is TGTGCCAACCGGGGACTCCGGGATCAGCCCCAGCATTTT.

The chain combines TRBV30 with TRBJ2-1, with D perhaps TRBD2 (5 bases). The germline V gene encodes CDR1 GTSNPN and CDR2 SVGIG (reference sequence). V was trimmed by 0 bases and J by 7 bases, leaving 10 bases between them. This CDR3 is built from 13 residues. Here the CDR3 reads CAWSVDRGNEQFF. In DNA, the CDR3 is TGTGCCTGGAGTGTAGATCGGGGTAATGAGCAGTTCTTC.

The gene calls are TRBV5-1 and TRBJ2-7; a possible D gene is TRBD1 (6 bases). The germline V gene encodes CDR1 SGHRS and CDR2 YFSETQ. This CDR3 comprises 14 residues. V dropped 1 base and J dropped 2 bases, with 10 bases sitting between them. The CDR3 loop is CASSLTGPAYEQYF. Here the CDR3 DNA reads TGCGCCAGCAGCTTGACAGGGCCGGCCTACGAGCAGTACTTC.

The chain links TRBV7-6 to TRBJ2-1; 11 bases are a match to TRBD2. In germline, CDR1 is SGHVS, CDR2 FNYEAQ. Trimming at V came to 5 bases and at J to 5 bases, leaving 8 bases not matched to a gene. This CDR3 is 16 amino acids long. The CDR3 protein is CASSPTSGRRNNEQFF. CDR3 in DNA: TGTGCCAGCAGCCCCACTAGCGGGAGAAGGAACAATGAGCAGTTCTTC.

The chain is built from TRBV29-1 and TRBJ1-2; D is perhaps TRBD1 (5 bases). This CDR3 region has 14 residues. Germline V gene lookup returns CDR1 SQVTM and CDR2 ANQGSEA. The V end lost 5 bases, the J end lost 4 bases, and 17 bases lay between the germline ends. The CDR3 nucleotides are TGCAGCGTTCAACTCGGGACTCCGGGCTATGGCTACACCTTC. Its translation is CSVQLGTPGYGYTF.

This chain joins TRBV18 and TRBJ1-4; 8 nucleotides match TRBD1. After removal of 3 bases from V and 11 bases from J, the junction contained 14 bases not matched to a gene. The CDR3 has 16 amino acids. Germline CDR1 and CDR2: KGHSH and LQKENI. The CDR3: CASSPGQALGSEKLFF. In DNA, the CDR3 is TGTGCCAGCTCACCGGGACAGGCCCTTGGGAGTGAGAAACTGTTTTTT.

J is TRBJ1-2 and V is TRBV5-1, with 7 bases fitting TRBD1. Germline CDR1 SGHRS, CDR2 YFSETQ. The CDR3 covers 14 residues. V was clipped by 4 bases and J by 1 base; unmatched bases: 4. Here the CDR3 DNA reads TGCGCCAGCAGCGTGACAGGGTTTAACTATGGCTACACCTTC. This encodes CASSVTGFNYGYTF.

This clone turned up a few times. V and J are TRBV7-9 and TRBJ1-4, with 7 bases identical to TRBD1. The germline V gene has CDR1 SEHNR and CDR2 FQNEAQ (reference sequence). V dropped 8 bases and J dropped 3; count of bases not matched to a gene: 3. The CDR3 extends over 13 amino acids. The CDR3 bases are TGTGCCAGCGCCGGGACAGCTAATGAAAAACTGTTTTTT. Its translation: CASAGTANEKLFF.

V gene TRBV4-1 combines with J gene TRBJ2-1; D remains ambiguous. Trimming took 1 base from V and 5 from J, leaving 9 bases between them. The germline gives CDR1 MGHRA, CDR2 YSYEKL. This CDR3 has 14 amino acids. The CDR3 loop reads CASSQGANHNEQFF. In DNA form, the CDR3 reads TGCGCCAGCAGCCAAGGTGCTAACCACAATGAGCAGTTCTTC.

Only a few counts were recorded for this clone. J is TRBJ2-2 and V is TRBV11-2; no clear D gene. Germline assignment: CDR1 SGHAT and CDR2 FQNNGV. The CDR3 sequence is 14 residues long. Trimming left V 2 bases short and J 6 bases short, with 10 bases between. The DNA of the CDR3 is TGTGCCAGCAGCTTATCAGCCGGGTCCGGGGAGCTGTTTTTT. This encodes CASSLSAGSGELFF.

The chain couples TRBV7-8 to TRBJ1-1; D is unresolved. The CDR3 totals 13 residues. Deletions cut 3 bases from V and 0 bases from J, with 5 bases between. Germline V gives CDR1 SGHVS, CDR2 FQNEAQ. CDR3 in amino acids: CASSLRLNTEAFF. In DNA, the CDR3 is TGTGCCAGCAGCTTGAGGTTGAACACTGAAGCTTTCTTT.

The V call is TRBV27, the J call TRBJ1-2; 7 bases are shared with TRBD1. V was clipped by 5 bases and J by 5 bases; unmatched bases: 14. CDR3 length equals 16 residues. The V gene's germline CDR1 is MNHEY and CDR2 SMNVEV (reference sequence). The chain's CDR3 is CASSPLGQGQKYGYTF. DNA of the CDR3: TGTGCCAGCAGTCCCCTGGGGCAGGGACAGAAATATGGCTACACCTTC.

The rearrangement links TRBV2 to TRBJ2-6; maybe TRBD1 (6 bases). The CDR3 is made up of 16 amino acids. Germline assignment: CDR1 SNHLY and CDR2 FYNNEI. Trimming shortened V by 6 bases and J by 0 bases, and 12 bases separated the two germline ends. The CDR3 DNA sequence: TGTGCCAGCAGCCGAGGGGGTATCTCTGGGGCCAACGTCCTGACTTTC. Amino acids: CASSRGGISGANVLTF.